Each of the 8 T cell receptor beta chains below was sequenced from the same sample in a study of blood T cell repertoires in COVID-19. Only in-frame clones appear in the TCRdb table, and some are missing; sequencing was by immunoSEQ multiplex PCR. The repertoire consists of hundreds of thousands of clones, with 85% occurring once and the leading ten covering 13%. The sample was peripheral blood. Receptors were obtained from a human donor in a cohort sampled during active COVID-19.

This clone was recorded only once. This rearrangement joins TRBV3-1 (or the pseudogene TRBV3-2) to TRBJ2-1; 9 positions match TRBD1. Germline CDR1 and CDR2: LGHDT and YNNKEL (reference sequence). V shed 4 bases and J 7 bases; nucleotides not matched to a gene: 14. This CDR3 spans 17 amino acids. The CDR3 region has the DNA TGTGCCAGCAGCCTAACCACAGGGGGCCCAGTTCGAAATGAGCAGTTCTTC. Amino acid sequence: CASSLTTGGPVRNEQFF.

This clone was counted once. The chain employs TRBV29-1 and TRBJ1-1, with D possibly being TRBD1 (6 bases). CDR1 is SQVTM, CDR2 ANQGSEA, per germline. The CDR3 is 10 amino acids. V was trimmed by 5 bases and J by 8 bases, leaving 9 bases between them. This chain's CDR3 is CSVQGLEAFF. The CDR3 nucleotides are TGCAGCGTTCAGGGGTTAGAAGCTTTCTTT.

CDR3 sequence: CAISAARDRNTEAFF. CDR3 in DNA: TGTGCCATCAGTGCCGCCCGGGACAGGAACACTGAAGCTTTCTTT. The gene calls are TRBV10-3 and TRBJ1-1; the match to TRBD1 covers 7 bases. The CDR3 is 15 amino acids. The germline V gene has CDR1 ENHRY and CDR2 SYGVKD. V lost 4 bases, J lost 1 base, and 6 bases stayed unmatched.

This clone was recorded many times. Other nucleotide sequences from this sample produce the same CDR3. V and J are TRBV3-1 (or the pseudogene TRBV3-2) and TRBJ1-1, with D tentatively TRBD1 (5 bases). Trimming took 4 bases from V and 2 from J, leaving 11 bases between them. CDR3 length: 14 amino acids. Germline assignment: CDR1 LGHDT and CDR2 YNNKEL (reference sequence). CDR3 nucleotide sequence: TGTGCCAGCAGCCGCGTTCAGGGAAACACTGAAGCTTTCTTT. Amino acids: CASSRVQGNTEAFF.

The rearrangement links TRBV9 to TRBJ1-1, with 7 bases lining up with TRBD1. The CDR3 totals 14 residues. J gave up 0 bases and V 3 bases, and 2 bases lay outside the gene matches. Germline V CDR1 and CDR2: SGDLS, YYNGEE. For the CDR3, the DNA is TGTGCCAGCAGCGAGGGGGCATTGAACACTGAAGCTTTCTTT. Its translation is CASSEGALNTEAFF.

A single count supports this clone. The chain uses TRBV19 and TRBJ1-5; no clear D. Germline V gives CDR1 LNHDA, CDR2 SQIVND (reference sequence). CDR3 length: 15 amino acids. V was pared by 7 bases and J by 6 bases, with 19 bases between. This chain's CDR3 is CASTESSLVAQPQHF. The CDR3 DNA reads as TGTGCCAGTACGGAGTCCAGCTTAGTGGCTCAGCCCCAGCATTTT.

This clone was picked up one time. The chain couples TRBV19 to TRBJ2-7, with a possible D match to TRBD1 (6 bases). Germline values: CDR1 LNHDA, CDR2 SQIVND (reference sequence). The CDR3 sequence is 13 residues long. V gave up 5 bases and J gave up 3 bases, with 11 bases separating them. The DNA for the CDR3 is TGTGCCAGTAGTTTGGGGGCTAACTACGAGCAGTACTTC. Residues: CASSLGANYEQYF.

The chain has TRBV12-5 and TRBJ2-2, with TRBD2 identical over 10 bases. This CDR3 contains 15 residues. The germline CDR1 and CDR2 sequences are LGHNT and FRNRAP. V lost 3 bases, J lost 4 bases, and 2 bases stayed unmatched. The CDR3: CASGLAGGSTGELFF. Here the CDR3 DNA reads TGTGCTAGTGGTTTAGCGGGAGGGAGCACCGGGGAGCTGTTTTTT.